This entry lists 13 T cell receptor beta chains sequenced from one sample in a study of T-cell reconstitution after alpha-beta-depleted transplantation in children. Preparation of the TCRbeta library used unique molecular identifiers. TCRdb analysed the PCR reads with MiXCR anew, one entry per CDR3 protein. The table records 900,000 or so distinct CDR3 sequences, about 16% of them present only once. The sample in question was PBMCs, mostly from graft donor cells, obtained 360 days after TCRalphabeta/CD19-depleted stem cell transplant. The receptors here all came from a male patient between 5 and 17 years old who had a stem cell transplant for acute lymphoblastic leukemia, so the T cells may come from the graft donor.

A note on this clonotype: Since a much larger clone is just one base distant, this may be a read error. The chain joins TRBV5-1 to TRBJ2-7; D unclear. V gave up 1 base and J gave up 1 base, with 9 bases separating them. In germline, CDR1 is SGHRS, CDR2 YFSETQ. The CDR3 loop spans 14 amino acids. CDR3 nucleotide sequence: TGCGCCAGCAGCTTGTTAACTGTTTCCTACGAGCAGTACTTC. This translates into CASSLLTVSYEQYF.

This clonotype was seen ten or more times. The V and J genes are TRBV9 and TRBJ2-7, with D possibly matching TRBD1 (6 bases). Germline V gives CDR1 SGDLS, CDR2 YYNGEE. The CDR3 runs 15 residues. Between the trimmed V and J ends, which lost 4 bases and 2 bases, there was a span of 16 bases. The DNA for the CDR3 is TGTGCCAGCAGCCTACAGGGAAGAATTCCCTACGAGCAGTACTTC. The encoded protein is CASSLQGRIPYEQYF.

This clonotype appeared many times. This rearrangement joins TRBV12-3 or TRBV12-4 to TRBJ2-3; 7 bases agree with TRBD1. The CDR3 runs to 13 residues. V was pared by 6 bases and J by 5 bases, with 5 bases of the junction left unmatched. This CDR3 is CASRLQGRDTQYF. In DNA form, the CDR3 reads TGTGCCAGCAGGCTACAGGGGAGAGATACGCAGTATTTT.

The V call is TRBV29-1, the J call TRBJ2-1, with D maybe TRBD2 (6 bases). Germline V gene data show CDR1 as SQVTM and CDR2 as ANQGSEA. This CDR3 is 15 amino acids long. V lost 3 bases and J lost 1, with 13 bases in between. This chain's CDR3 is CSVEGGVVSYNEQFF. CDR3 DNA: TGCAGCGTTGAGGGGGGAGTGGTGTCCTACAATGAGCAGTTCTTC.

This clonotype was seen only a few times. The CDR3: CASSHRQNTNTEAFF. The CDR3, as DNA: TGCGCCAGCAGCCATAGACAGAACACGAACACTGAAGCTTTCTTT. The chain has TRBV4-1 and TRBJ1-1; D is perhaps TRBD1 (5 bases). V was trimmed by 3 bases and J by 1 base, leaving 12 bases between them. This CDR3 contains 15 residues. The germline CDR1 and CDR2 sequences are MGHRA and YSYEKL.

The CDR3 bases are TGTGCCAGCAGCCTACTCCGTAAGGACAGGGGCTTCACCTACGAGCAGTACTTC. Its protein product is CASSLLRKDRGFTYEQYF. This sequence joins TRBV11-2 and TRBJ2-7; 9 bases fit TRBD1. The CDR3 is made up of 18 amino acids. After removal of 5 bases from V and 2 bases from J, the junction contained 16 bases not matched to a gene. Germline V gene sequence: CDR1 SGHAT, CDR2 FQNNGV.

This sequence joins TRBV29-1 and TRBJ2-3; D perhaps matches TRBD1 (7 bases). The CDR3 totals 17 residues. V lost 0 bases and J lost 2, with 18 bases in between. Per germline, CDR1 SQVTM and CDR2 ANQGSEA. The CDR3, as DNA: TGCAGCGTTGAAGATCCCCAGGGGGGAGGTATCACAGATACGCAGTATTTT. Amino acid sequence: CSVEDPQGGGITDTQYF.

There are many counts of this clonotype. V usage is TRBV5-4 and J usage is TRBJ2-7; either TRBD1 or TRBD2 may supply D (5 bases each). Germline V gene sequence: CDR1 SGHNT, CDR2 YYREEE (reference sequence). V was cut by 5 bases and J by 6 bases, with 15 bases left in between. The CDR3 has 13 residues. CDR3 loop: CASRVGGALEQYF. The CDR3 bases are TGTGCCAGCAGGGTTGGGGGAGCCCTCGAGCAGTACTTC.

This clonotype was found a few times. This chain uses TRBV7-2 with TRBJ2-7; D unresolved. The CDR3 extends over 14 amino acids. V gave up 2 bases and J gave up 5 bases, with 13 bases separating them. Germline V gives CDR1 SGHTA, CDR2 FQGNSA. The CDR3 loop reads CASSLILGSNEQYF. For the CDR3, the DNA is TGTGCCAGCAGCTTAATTTTAGGGTCCAACGAGCAGTACTTC.

The chain links TRBV7-2 to TRBJ2-1; D gene uncertain. CDR1 is SGHTA, CDR2 FQGNSA, per germline. This CDR3 is built from 14 residues. V lost 3 bases and J 9 bases, leaving 15 bases between the germline ends. CDR3: CASSFYRRGIEQFF. The CDR3 bases are TGTGCCAGCAGCTTCTATCGCAGAGGCATTGAGCAGTTCTTC. Filled out from reference TRBV7-2 and TRBJ2-1, the complete variable domain reads GAGVSQSPSNKVTEKGKDVELRCDPISGHTALYWYRQSLGQGLEFLIYFQGNSAPDKSGLPSDRFSAERTGGSVSTLTIQRTQQEDSAVYLCASSFYRRGIEQFFGPGTRLTVL.

The chain uses TRBV25-1 and TRBJ2-5; possible D gene TRBD2, 6 bases. Trimming removed 4 bases at V and 3 bases at J, with 12 bases between. Germline CDR1 reads MGHDK; CDR2 reads SYGVNS. The CDR3 contains 14 residues. CDR3 amino acids: CASSGDSPKETQYF. DNA for the CDR3: TGTGCCAGCAGTGGGGACTCCCCGAAAGAGACCCAGTACTTC.

The chain couples TRBV4-2 to TRBJ2-7; TRBD2 matches 14 bases. J lost 4 bases, V lost 4 bases, and 9 bases had no gene match. This CDR3 contains 17 residues. Germline CDR1 LGHNA, CDR2 YNFKEQ. CDR3 in amino acids: CASSPGLAGDNLYEQYF. The CDR3 DNA is TGTGCCAGCAGCCCGGGACTAGCGGGAGACAACTTGTACGAGCAGTACTTC.

This rearrangement joins TRBV10-3 to TRBJ1-1; 7 bases are a match to TRBD1. Germline V gives CDR1 ENHRY, CDR2 SYGVKD. With 6 bases clipped from V and 3 bases from J, the junction kept 7 bases outside the gene matches. This CDR3 is built from 14 residues. The CDR3 protein is CAIRETGLDTEAFF. As DNA, the CDR3 is TGTGCCATCAGAGAGACAGGGTTGGACACTGAAGCTTTCTTT.